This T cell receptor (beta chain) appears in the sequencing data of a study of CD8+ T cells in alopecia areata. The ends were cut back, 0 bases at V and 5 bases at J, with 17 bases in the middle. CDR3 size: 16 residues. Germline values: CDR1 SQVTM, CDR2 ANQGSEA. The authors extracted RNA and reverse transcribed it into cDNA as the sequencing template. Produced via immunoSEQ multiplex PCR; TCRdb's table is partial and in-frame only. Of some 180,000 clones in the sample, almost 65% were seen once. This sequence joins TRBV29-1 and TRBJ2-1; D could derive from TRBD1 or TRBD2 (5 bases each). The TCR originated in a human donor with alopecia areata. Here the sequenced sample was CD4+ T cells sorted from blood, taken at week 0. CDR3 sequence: CSVEDRWGTFDNEQFF. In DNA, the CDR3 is TGCAGCGTTGAAGATCGGTGGGGGACCTTCGACAATGAGCAGTTCTTC.